The source of this T cell receptor beta chain is a study of blood T cell repertoires in COVID-19. Study information: PBMCs, B-cell-depleted T cells, or T cells provided the cDNA or gDNA that made up the material.

This CDR3 has 16 residues. In germline, CDR1 is KGHSH, CDR2 LQKENI. V was shortened by 0 bases and J by 0 bases, with 11 bases between the two germline ends. Measured with immunoSEQ multiplex PCR; TCRdb has only the in-frame clones, and not every one. The sample lists approximately 250,000 clones, approximately 80% seen once, with around 7.8% in the top ten. The sample was peripheral blood. This clonotype was sampled from a human donor in a cohort sampled during active COVID-19. The genes are TRBV18 and TRBJ1-1; D not resolved. CDR3 nucleotides: TGTGCCAGCTCACCACCGGTGGCAGTTATGAACACTGAAGCTTTCTTT. It specifies CASSPPVAVMNTEAFF.